Given below is one T cell receptor beta chain in context. The target antigen is unknown. Germline CDR1 MRHNA, CDR2 SNTAGT. This CDR3 is 14 amino acids long. The V segment lost 6 bases and the J segment 5 bases; nucleotides outside the gene matches: 4. Unexposed donor CD4+ T cells date from about 2011-2018, before the COVID-19 pandemic. The cells were cultured for 10 days before CD4+ T cells were isolated. As cell numbers allowed, unexposed-donor CD4+ T cells faced SARS-CoV-2 S/N and four cold-coronavirus spikes. Fresh IL-2 medium replaced half the medium on days 3 and 7. This entry comes from a study of CD4 T cells in relation to SARS-CoV-2 and coronaviruses. Whole-study context: PBMCs were cultured with antigen for roughly 9 days before TCR beta sequencing.

Study-wide findings and caveats: Around two thirds of donors had memory CD4+ clonotypes crossrecognizing SARS-CoV-2 and common cold coronavirus spike.

Some clones are missing from TCRdb's copy, which holds only in-frame ones; the method was immunoSEQ multiplex PCR. The repertoire holds under 20,000 clones, 70% to 80% seen once, with roughly a quarter in the top ten. The receptor was isolated from a human donor in good health. The rearrangement joins TRBV6-4 to TRBJ2-2, with 9 bases that match TRBD1. Specimen: CD4+ T cells from PBMCs, cultured in vitro. CDR3 coding DNA: TGTGCCAGCAGCGACAGGGGGGATACCGGGGAGCTGTTTTTT. This gives the protein CASSDRGDTGELFF.